This T cell receptor (beta chain) was sequenced during a study of CD8 T cells in Susac syndrome. Study-level results: It was acknowledged in the study that its TCR sequencing and HLA analysis involved a relatively small number of individuals.

RNA in amounts of roughly 0.5 to 1 ug was reverse transcribed with random hexamers. Across 54 Vbeta and 13 Jbeta, TCR beta CDR3 was amplified with immunoSEQ multiplex PCR. TCRdb recomputed calls from the immunoSEQ multiplex PCR reads with MiXCR, one row per CDR3 protein. The table shows just over 150,000 distinct CDR3 sequences, with around 95% occurring only once. Both CD4+ and CD8+ T cells were negatively isolated, and TEMRA cells underwent FACS enrichment. Note on this clonotype: Its target is unknown.

Germline V gene lookup returns CDR1 MNHEY and CDR2 SVGAGI. V shed 10 bases and J shed 1 base, with 7 bases lying between them. This CDR3 is 11 amino acids long. The sample taken for sequencing was CD8+ T cells from PBMCs. The chain links TRBV6-5 to TRBJ1-1; perhaps TRBD1 as D (5 bases). The TCR was taken from a human donor with multiple sclerosis. As DNA, the CDR3 is TGTGCCACCGGGACGAACACTGAAGCTTTCTTT. Translation: CATGTNTEAFF.